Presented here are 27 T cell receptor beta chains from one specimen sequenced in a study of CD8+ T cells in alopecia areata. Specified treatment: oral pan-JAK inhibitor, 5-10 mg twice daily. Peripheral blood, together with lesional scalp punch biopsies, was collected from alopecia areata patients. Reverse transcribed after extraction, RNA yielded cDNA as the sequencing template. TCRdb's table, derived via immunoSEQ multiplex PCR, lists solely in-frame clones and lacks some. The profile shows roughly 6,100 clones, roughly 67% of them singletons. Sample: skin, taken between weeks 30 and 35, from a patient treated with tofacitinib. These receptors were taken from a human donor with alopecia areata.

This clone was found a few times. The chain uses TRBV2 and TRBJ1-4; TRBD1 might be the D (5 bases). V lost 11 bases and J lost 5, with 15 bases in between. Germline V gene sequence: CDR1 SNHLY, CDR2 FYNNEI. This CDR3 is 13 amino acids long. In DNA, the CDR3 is TGTGCCGCCCTAGGGGCAGCCAATGAAAAACTGTTTTTT. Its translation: CAALGAANEKLFF.

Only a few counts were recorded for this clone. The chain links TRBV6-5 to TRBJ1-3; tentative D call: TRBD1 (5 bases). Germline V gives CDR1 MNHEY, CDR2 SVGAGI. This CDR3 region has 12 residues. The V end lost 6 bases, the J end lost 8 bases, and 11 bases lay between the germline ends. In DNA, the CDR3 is TGTGCCAGCAGCTCACCGGGGGACACCATATATTTT. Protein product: CASSSPGDTIYF.

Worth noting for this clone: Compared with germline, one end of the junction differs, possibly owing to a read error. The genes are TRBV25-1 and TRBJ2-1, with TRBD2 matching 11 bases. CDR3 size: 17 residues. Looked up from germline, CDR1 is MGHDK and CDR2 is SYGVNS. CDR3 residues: CAGSDSLLAGGYNEQFF. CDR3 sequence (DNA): TGTGCCGGCAGTGATTCCCTCCTAGCGGGAGGCTACAATGAGCAGTTCTTC.

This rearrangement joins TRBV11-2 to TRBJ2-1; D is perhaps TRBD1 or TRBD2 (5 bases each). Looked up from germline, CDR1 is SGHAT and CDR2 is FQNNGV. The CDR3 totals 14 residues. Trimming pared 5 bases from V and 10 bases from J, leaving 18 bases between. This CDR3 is CASSLRLLGTEQFF. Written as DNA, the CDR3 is TGTGCCAGCAGCCTAAGACTCCTGGGGACCGAGCAGTTCTTC.

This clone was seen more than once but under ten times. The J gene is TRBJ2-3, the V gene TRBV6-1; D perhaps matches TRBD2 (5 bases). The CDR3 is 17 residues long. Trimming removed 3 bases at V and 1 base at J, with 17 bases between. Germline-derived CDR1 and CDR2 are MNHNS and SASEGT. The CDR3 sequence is CASSDLPGGSRTDTQYF. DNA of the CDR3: TGTGCCAGCAGTGATCTCCCTGGTGGGAGTCGCACAGATACGCAGTATTTT.

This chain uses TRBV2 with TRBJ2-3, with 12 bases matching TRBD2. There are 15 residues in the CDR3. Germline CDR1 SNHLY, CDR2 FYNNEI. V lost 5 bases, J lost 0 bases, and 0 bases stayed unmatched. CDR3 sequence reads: CASSLAGGSTDTQYF. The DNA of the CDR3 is TGTGCCAGCAGTCTAGCGGGGGGGAGCACAGATACGCAGTATTTT.

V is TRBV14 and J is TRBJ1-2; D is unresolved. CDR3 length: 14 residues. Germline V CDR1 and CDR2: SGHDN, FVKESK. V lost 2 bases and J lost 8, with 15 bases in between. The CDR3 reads CASSQRPRVGGYTF. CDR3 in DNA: TGTGCCAGCAGCCAAAGGCCGAGGGTGGGAGGCTACACCTTC.

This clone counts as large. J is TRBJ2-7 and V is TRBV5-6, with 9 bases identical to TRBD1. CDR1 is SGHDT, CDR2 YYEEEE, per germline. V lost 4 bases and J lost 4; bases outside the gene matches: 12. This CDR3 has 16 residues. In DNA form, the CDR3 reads TGTGCCAGCAGCGAAGGGGGGACAGGGATGATTTACGAGCAGTACTTC. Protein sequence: CASSEGGTGMIYEQYF.

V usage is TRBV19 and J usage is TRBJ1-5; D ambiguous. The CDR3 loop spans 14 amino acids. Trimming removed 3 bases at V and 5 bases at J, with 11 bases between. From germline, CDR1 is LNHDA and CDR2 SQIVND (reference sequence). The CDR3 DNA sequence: TGTGCCAGTAGTATCTGGGCAGGAGATCAGCCCCAGCATTTT. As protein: CASSIWAGDQPQHF.

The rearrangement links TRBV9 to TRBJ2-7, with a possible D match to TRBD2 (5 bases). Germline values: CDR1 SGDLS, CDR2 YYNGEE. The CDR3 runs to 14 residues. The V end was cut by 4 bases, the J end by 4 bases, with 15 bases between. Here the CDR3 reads CASSPYGVGYEQYF. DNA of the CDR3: TGTGCCAGCAGCCCCTACGGGGTGGGGTACGAGCAGTACTTC.

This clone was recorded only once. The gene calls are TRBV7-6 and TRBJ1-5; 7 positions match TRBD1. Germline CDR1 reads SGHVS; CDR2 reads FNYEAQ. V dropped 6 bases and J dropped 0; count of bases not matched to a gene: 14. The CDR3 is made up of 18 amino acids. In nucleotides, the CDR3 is TGTGCCAGCAGGCCTGACAGGGCAGATATCCATAGCAATCAGCCCCAGCATTTT. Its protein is CASRPDRADIHSNQPQHF. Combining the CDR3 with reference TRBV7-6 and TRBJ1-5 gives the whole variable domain GAGVSQSPRYKVTKRGQDVALRCDPISGHVSLYWYRQALGQGPEFLTYFNYEAQQDKSGLPNDRFSAERPEGSISTLTIQRTEQRDSAMYRCASRPDRADIHSNQPQHFGDGTRLSIL.

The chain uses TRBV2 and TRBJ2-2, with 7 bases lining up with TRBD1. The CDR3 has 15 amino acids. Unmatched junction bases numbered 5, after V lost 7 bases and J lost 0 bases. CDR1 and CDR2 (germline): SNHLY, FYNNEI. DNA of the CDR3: TGTGCCAGCACGTGGGGACAGCCGAACACCGGGGAGCTGTTTTTT. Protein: CASTWGQPNTGELFF. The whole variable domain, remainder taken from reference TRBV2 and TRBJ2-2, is EPEVTQTPSHQVTQMGQEVILRCVPISNHLYFYWYRQILGQKVEFLVSFYNNEISEKSEIFDDQFSVERPDGSNFTLKIRSTKLEDSAMYFCASTWGQPNTGELFFGEGSRLTVL.

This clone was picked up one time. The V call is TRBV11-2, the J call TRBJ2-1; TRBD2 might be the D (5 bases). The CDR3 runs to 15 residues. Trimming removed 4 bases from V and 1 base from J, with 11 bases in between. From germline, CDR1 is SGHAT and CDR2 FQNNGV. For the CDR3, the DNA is TGTGCCAGCAGCTCCTTTCGGGGTTCCTACAATGAGCAGTTCTTC. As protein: CASSSFRGSYNEQFF.

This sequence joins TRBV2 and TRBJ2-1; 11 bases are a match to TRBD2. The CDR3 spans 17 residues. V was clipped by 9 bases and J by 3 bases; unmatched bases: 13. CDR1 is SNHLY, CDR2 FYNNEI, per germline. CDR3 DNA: TGTGCCAGGGAAAATTTAGCGGGAGGGGGGAGCTACAATGAGCAGTTCTTC. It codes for CARENLAGGGSYNEQFF.

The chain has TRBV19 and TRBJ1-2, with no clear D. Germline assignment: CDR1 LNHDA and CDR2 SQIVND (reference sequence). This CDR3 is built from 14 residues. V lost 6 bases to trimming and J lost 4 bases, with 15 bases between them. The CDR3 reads CASSPTRSPYGYTF. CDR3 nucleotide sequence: TGTGCCAGTAGCCCCACCCGGAGCCCCTATGGCTACACCTTC.

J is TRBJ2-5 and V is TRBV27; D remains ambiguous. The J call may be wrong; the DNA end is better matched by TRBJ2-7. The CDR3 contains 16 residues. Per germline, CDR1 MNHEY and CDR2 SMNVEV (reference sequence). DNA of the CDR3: TGTGCCAGCAGTCCGACTGGGGTCGCGAATAGGTACGAGCAGTACTTC. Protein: CASSPTGVANRYEQYF.

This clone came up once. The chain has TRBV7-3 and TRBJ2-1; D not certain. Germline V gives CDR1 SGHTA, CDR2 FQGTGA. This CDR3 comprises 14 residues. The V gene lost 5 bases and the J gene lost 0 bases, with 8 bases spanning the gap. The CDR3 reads CASSATYSYNEQFF. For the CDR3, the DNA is TGTGCCAGCAGCGCGACATACTCCTACAATGAGCAGTTCTTC.

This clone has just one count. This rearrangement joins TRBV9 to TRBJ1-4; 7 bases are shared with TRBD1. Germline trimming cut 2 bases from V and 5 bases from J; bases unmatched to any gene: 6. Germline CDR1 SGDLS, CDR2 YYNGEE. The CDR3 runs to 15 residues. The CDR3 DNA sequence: TGTGCCAGCAGCGTGTCGGGGACAGAGAATGAAAAACTGTTTTTT. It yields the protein CASSVSGTENEKLFF.

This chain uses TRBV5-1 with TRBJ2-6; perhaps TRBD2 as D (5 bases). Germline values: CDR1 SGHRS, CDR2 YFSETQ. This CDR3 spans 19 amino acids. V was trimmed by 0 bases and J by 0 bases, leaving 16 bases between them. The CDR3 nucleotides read TGCGCCAGCAGCTTGGATTTTCTCGGCGCGGGCTCTGGGGCCAACGTCCTGACTTTC. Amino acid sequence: CASSLDFLGAGSGANVLTF.

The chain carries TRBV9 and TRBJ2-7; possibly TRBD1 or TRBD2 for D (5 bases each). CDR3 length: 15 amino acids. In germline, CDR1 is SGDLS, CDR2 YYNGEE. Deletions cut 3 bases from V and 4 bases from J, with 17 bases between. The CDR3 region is CASSAYRDLPYEQYF. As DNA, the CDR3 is TGTGCCAGCAGCGCCTACCGGGACCTACCTTACGAGCAGTACTTC.

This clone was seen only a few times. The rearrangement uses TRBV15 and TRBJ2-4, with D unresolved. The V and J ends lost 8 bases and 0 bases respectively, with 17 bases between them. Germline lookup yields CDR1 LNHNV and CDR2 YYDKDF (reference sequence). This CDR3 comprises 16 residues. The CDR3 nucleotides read TGTGCCACCCGACCTGTGTCCTTGAGAGCCAAAAACATTCAGTACTTC. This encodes CATRPVSLRAKNIQYF.

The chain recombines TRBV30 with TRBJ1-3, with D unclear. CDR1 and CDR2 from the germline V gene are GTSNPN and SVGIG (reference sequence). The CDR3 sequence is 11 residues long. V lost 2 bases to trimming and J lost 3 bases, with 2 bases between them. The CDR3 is CAWSYGNTIYF. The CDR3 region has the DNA TGTGCCTGGAGTTATGGAAACACCATATATTTT.

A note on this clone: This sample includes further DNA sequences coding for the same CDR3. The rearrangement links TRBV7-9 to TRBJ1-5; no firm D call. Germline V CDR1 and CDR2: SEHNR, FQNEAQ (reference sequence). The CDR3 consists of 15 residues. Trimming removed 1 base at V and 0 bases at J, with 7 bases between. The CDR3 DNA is TGTGCCAGCAGCTTAGGAGGGTATAGCAATCAGCCCCAGCATTTT. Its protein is CASSLGGYSNQPQHF.

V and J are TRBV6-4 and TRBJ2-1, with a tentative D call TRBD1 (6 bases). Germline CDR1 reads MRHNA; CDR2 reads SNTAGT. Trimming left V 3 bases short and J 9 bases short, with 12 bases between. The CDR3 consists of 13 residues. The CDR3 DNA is TGTGCCAGCAGTGAAGGGCAGGGGATTGAGCAGTTCTTC. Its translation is CASSEGQGIEQFF.

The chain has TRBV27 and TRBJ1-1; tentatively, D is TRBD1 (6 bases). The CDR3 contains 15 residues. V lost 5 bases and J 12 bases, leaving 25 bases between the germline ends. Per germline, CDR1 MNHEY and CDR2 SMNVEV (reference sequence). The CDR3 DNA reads TGTGCCAGCAGTCCCTGGGGTGGACAGTCTGCTGAGACTTTCTTT. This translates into CASSPWGGQSAETFF.

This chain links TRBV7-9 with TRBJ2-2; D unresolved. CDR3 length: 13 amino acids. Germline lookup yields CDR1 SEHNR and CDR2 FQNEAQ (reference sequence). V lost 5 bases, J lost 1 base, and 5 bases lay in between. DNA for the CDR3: TGTGCCAGCAGCCTACTGAACACCGGGGAGCTGTTTTTT. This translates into CASSLLNTGELFF.

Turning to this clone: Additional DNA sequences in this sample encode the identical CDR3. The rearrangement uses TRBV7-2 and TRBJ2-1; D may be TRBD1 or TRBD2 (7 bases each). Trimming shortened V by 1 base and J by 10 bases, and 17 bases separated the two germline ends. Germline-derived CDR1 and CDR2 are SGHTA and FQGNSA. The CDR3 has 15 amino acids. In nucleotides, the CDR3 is TGTGCCAGCAGCTTAGTCCAGGGGGAGGGGGGGGAGCAGTTCTTC. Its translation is CASSLVQGEGGEQFF.